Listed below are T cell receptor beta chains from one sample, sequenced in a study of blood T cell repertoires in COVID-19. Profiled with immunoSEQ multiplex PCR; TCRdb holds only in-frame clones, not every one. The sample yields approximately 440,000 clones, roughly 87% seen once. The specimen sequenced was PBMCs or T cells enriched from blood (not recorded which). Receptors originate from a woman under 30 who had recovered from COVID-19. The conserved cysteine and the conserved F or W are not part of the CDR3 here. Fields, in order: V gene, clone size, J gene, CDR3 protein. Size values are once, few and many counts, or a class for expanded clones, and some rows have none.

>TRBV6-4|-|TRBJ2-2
AGRLNPGTGELF
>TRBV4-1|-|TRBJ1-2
ASSHPLGDGYT
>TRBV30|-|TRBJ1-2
AWRGGYGYT
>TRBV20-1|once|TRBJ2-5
SARIQETQY
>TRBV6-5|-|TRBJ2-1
ASKSGPYNEQF
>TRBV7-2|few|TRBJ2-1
ASRPRREAYNEQF
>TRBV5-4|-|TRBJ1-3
ASSRPLASGGNTIY
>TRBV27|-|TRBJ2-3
ASSLAASTDTQY
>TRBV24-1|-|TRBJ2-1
ATSDFGGSGSDEQF
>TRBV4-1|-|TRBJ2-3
ASSQDLEAGVGDTQY
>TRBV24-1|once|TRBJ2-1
ATSDLRGGGAANEQF
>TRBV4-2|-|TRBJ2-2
ASSPRTGDTGELF
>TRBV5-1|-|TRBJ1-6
ASSKDRFNSPLH
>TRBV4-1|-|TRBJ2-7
ASSPGGTGGYEQY
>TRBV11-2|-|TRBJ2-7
ASSLGGSGASYEQY
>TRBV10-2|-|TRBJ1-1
ASSGAREKSF
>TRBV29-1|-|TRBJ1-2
SVPGTALSWGYT
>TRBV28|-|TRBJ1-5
ASSTPSGDQPQH
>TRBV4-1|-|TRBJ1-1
ASSTQTMPGGRAF
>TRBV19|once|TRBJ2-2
ASSIVGTVAGELF
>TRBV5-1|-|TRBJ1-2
ASSLGTGDNYGYT
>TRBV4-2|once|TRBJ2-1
ASSQDRERGDGEQF
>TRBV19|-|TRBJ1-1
ASSIWTGGETEAF
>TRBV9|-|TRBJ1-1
ASGVNTEAF
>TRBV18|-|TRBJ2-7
ASSPRTQGSLN
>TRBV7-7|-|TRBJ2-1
ASSSCVTSASEQF
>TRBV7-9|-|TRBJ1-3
ASSSDRVGNTIY
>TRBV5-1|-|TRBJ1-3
ASSLGAPGNTIY
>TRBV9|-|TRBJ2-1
ASSATGVAGGSNEQF
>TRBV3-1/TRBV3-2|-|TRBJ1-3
ASQGSGNTIY
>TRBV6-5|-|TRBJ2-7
ASRRGGEQY
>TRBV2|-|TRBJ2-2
ASRGLAGYTTGELF
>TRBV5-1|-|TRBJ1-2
ASSYEPGPTNYGYT
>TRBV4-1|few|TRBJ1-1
ASSQPAFRQRLSPMNTEAF
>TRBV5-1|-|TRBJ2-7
ASSLGGGVHEQY
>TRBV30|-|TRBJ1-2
AWKLARGGYT
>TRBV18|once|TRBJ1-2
ASSDRGYGYT
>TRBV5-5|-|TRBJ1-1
ASTRLGQGPNTEAF
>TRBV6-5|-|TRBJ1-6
ASRAGQTGTLH
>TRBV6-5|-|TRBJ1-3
ASSYGAHQLGNTIY
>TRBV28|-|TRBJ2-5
ASSQYTVQETQY
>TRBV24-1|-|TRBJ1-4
ATSDEGGKLF
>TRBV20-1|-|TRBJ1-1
SAKGQGEAF
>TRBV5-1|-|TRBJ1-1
ASSVDGLNTEAF
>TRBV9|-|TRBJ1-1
ASSGGTGVVTEAF
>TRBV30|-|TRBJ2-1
ACLDPAGSNEQF
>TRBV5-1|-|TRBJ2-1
ASSLDGGGAYRPF
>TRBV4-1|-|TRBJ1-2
ASSQEEGLGGYT
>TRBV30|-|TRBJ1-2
ASFKGDGYT
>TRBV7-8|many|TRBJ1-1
ASSFSRLVWNTEAF
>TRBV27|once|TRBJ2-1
ASSPLAGGHRNEQF
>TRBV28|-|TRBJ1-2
ASSLRDRGAYGYT
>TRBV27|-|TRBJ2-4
ASSEAGAKNIQY
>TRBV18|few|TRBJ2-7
ASSPLQGQGEQY
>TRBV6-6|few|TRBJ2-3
ASSYGRDTDTQY